The 8 T cell receptor beta chains below all came from one sample that was sequenced in a study of OX40 agonist ivuxolimab in advanced cancers. The protocol used for the library was the immunoSEQ multiplex PCR assay. What TCRdb holds here is the immuneACCESS table cut down to in-frame rearrangements. Part of the clones is not present; checked against another copy, under half of the missing clones reflect an unresolved V gene, and the others are unexplained. Recorded for this sample are approximately 58,000 clones; approximately 90% of them occurred a single time. The top ten clones comprise roughly 0.45% of the sample. The material sequenced was CD4+ or CD8+ T cells sorted from blood, taken in a trial of the OX40 agonist ivuxolimab. The receptors were gathered from an adult with an advanced solid tumor such as melanoma, head and neck, liver or kidney cancer.

The chain is built from TRBV7-9 and TRBJ1-4, with no clear D. CDR1 and CDR2 from the germline V gene are SEHNR and FQNEAQ (reference sequence). The CDR3 spans 14 residues. V gave up 8 bases and J gave up 5 bases, with 15 bases separating them. CDR3 amino acids: CASSRETRNEKLFF. CDR3 nucleotide sequence: TGTGCCAGCTCACGGGAGACAAGGAATGAAAAACTGTTTTTT.

The rearrangement uses TRBV10-3 and TRBJ1-1, with D possibly TRBD1 on 6 matching bases. Per the germline V gene, CDR1 is ENHRY and CDR2 is SYGVKD. The CDR3 extends over 14 amino acids. Trimming left V 6 bases short and J 1 base short, with 12 bases between. In DNA, the CDR3 is TGTGCCATCAGGGGGGCGGGGCCGAACACTGAAGCTTTCTTT. Its protein is CAIRGAGPNTEAFF.

The chain couples TRBV11-3 to TRBJ2-5, with 12 bases identical to TRBD1. Germline V gene sequence: CDR1 SGHNT, CDR2 YENEEA. The CDR3 runs to 16 residues. Trimming took 3 bases from V and 1 from J; bases not matched to a gene: 3. Written as DNA, the CDR3 is TGTGCCAGCAGCTTCGGGACAGGGGGCTTCCAAGAGACCCAGTACTTC. It encodes CASSFGTGGFQETQYF.

The chain joins TRBV30 to TRBJ1-3; a possible D gene is TRBD1 (6 bases). Deletions cut 5 bases from V and 0 bases from J, with 20 bases between. CDR1 and CDR2 (germline): GTSNPN, SVGIG (reference sequence). CDR3 length: 17 residues. CDR3 residues: CAWGWGTSTGSGNTIYF. DNA of the CDR3: TGTGCCTGGGGATGGGGGACATCCACGGGCTCTGGAAACACCATATATTTT.

This chain uses TRBV18 with TRBJ2-7; D is undetermined. The V gene's germline CDR1 is KGHSH and CDR2 LQKENI. V was clipped by 3 bases and J by 6 bases, with 12 bases between them. The CDR3 is made up of 13 amino acids. The CDR3 bases are TGTGCCAGCTCACCGATTGACTGGGCCGAGCAGTACTTC. Protein: CASSPIDWAEQYF.

The rearrangement joins TRBV7-6 to TRBJ2-3; D is unresolved. CDR3 length equals 11 residues. Trimming shortened V by 5 bases and J by 3 bases, and 3 bases separated the two germline ends. The V gene's germline CDR1 is SGHVS and CDR2 FNYEAQ. The CDR3 protein is CASSLTDTQYF. In DNA form, the CDR3 reads TGTGCCAGCAGCCTGACAGATACGCAGTATTTT.

A note on this clone: Distinct nucleotide sequences in the sample also encode this CDR3. V usage is TRBV2 and J usage is TRBJ2-2; D is uncertain. V lost 1 base to trimming and J lost 5 bases, with 2 bases between them. The germline V gene encodes CDR1 SNHLY and CDR2 FYNNEI. This CDR3 is built from 12 residues. CDR3 amino acids: CASSEDTGELFF. The CDR3 DNA is TGTGCCAGCAGTGAAGATACCGGGGAGCTGTTTTTT.

The gene calls are TRBV5-4 and TRBJ1-4; D possibly corresponds to TRBD1 (6 bases). The germline V gene has CDR1 SGHNT and CDR2 YYREEE (reference sequence). CDR3 length: 15 amino acids. V was shortened by 0 bases and J by 8 bases, with 14 bases between the two germline ends. The CDR3 loop reads CASSLAGQSKEKLFF. The DNA of the CDR3 is TGTGCCAGCAGCTTGGCCGGACAGAGCAAAGAAAAACTGTTTTTT.